These 14 T cell receptor beta chains share one sample of origin, sequenced in a study of CD8 T cells in Susac syndrome. Reverse transcription of roughly 0.5 to 1 ug RNA was carried out with random hexamers. TCRdb itself ran the immunoSEQ multiplex PCR reads through MiXCR, one entry per CDR3 protein. This table has some 47,000 distinct CDR3 sequences, more than 85% appearing once. Sequencing was done on a sample of CD8+ T cells from PBMCs. These receptors all stem from a human donor in good health.

V and J are TRBV7-6 and TRBJ1-5; 12 bases align to TRBD1. V gave up 5 bases and J gave up 7 bases; unmatched junction bases: 3. This CDR3 spans 14 amino acids. The germline CDR1 and CDR2 sequences are SGHVS and FNYEAQ. CDR3 sequence reads: CASSHGTGGQPQHF. For the CDR3, the DNA is TGTGCCAGCAGCCACGGGACAGGGGGCCAGCCCCAGCATTTT.

The chain has TRBV7-2 and TRBJ1-1; D is uncertain. The germline V and J ends were trimmed by 3 bases and 3 bases, with 2 bases remaining between them. The CDR3 loop spans 11 amino acids. Per the germline V gene, CDR1 is SGHTA and CDR2 is FQGNSA. The CDR3 DNA follows: TGTGCCAGCAGCTTTGACACTGAAGCTTTCTTT. Amino acid sequence: CASSFDTEAFF.

A few counts support this clonotype. The chain combines TRBV11-2 with TRBJ1-1; D not certain. CDR1 and CDR2 from the germline V gene are SGHAT and FQNNGV. Trimming removed 1 base from V and 4 bases from J, with 13 bases in between. The CDR3 runs 15 residues. The DNA for the CDR3 is TGTGCCAGCAGCTTAGGGTACGGGGTGGCCACTGAAGCTTTCTTT. Its translation: CASSLGYGVATEAFF.

This clonotype was seen a handful of times. The chain combines TRBV30 with TRBJ2-2; D is perhaps TRBD2 (5 bases). Germline lookup yields CDR1 GTSNPN and CDR2 SVGIG (reference sequence). V was cut by 0 bases and J by 6 bases, with 8 bases left in between. This CDR3 is 13 amino acids long. The CDR3 DNA reads TGTGCCTGGAGTGTATCGGGATCCGGGGAGCTGTTTTTT. As protein: CAWSVSGSGELFF.

The CDR3 here is CASSQEVVAGYREQFF. The DNA for the CDR3 is TGTGCCAGCAGCCAAGAAGTGGTAGCGGGATATCGTGAGCAGTTCTTC. V is TRBV3-1 and J is TRBJ2-1; 8 bases fit TRBD2. The CDR3 spans 16 residues. Germline CDR1 reads LGHDT; CDR2 reads YNNKEL (reference sequence). V was clipped by 0 bases and J by 9 bases; unmatched bases: 10.

The CDR3 DNA sequence: TGTGCCAGCAGCTCCCGTGGGTTAAGCTCCTACGAGCAGTACTTC. This gives the protein CASSSRGLSSYEQYF. The V and J genes are TRBV7-8 and TRBJ2-7; no definite D call. Trimming shortened V by 4 bases and J by 0 bases, and 13 bases separated the two germline ends. This CDR3 is 15 amino acids long. From germline, CDR1 is SGHVS and CDR2 FQNEAQ.

This chain connects TRBV10-2 to TRBJ1-2, with 7 bases fitting TRBD1. There are 16 residues in the CDR3. V dropped 3 bases and J dropped 5; count of bases not matched to a gene: 12. The germline V gene has CDR1 WSHSY and CDR2 SAAADI. Here the CDR3 reads CASSDPGQRFRYGYTF. CDR3 bases: TGCGCCAGCAGTGACCCGGGACAGCGATTTCGATATGGCTACACCTTC.

This chain's CDR3 is CASSDLGTGLLMSEQFF. The CDR3 DNA reads TGTGCCAGCAGTGATTTGGGGACAGGATTGTTAATGAGTGAGCAGTTCTTC. The V gene is TRBV2, the J gene TRBJ2-1, with 8 bases fitting TRBD1. The trim removed 3 bases at V and 9 bases at J, leaving 16 bases unmatched. The germline gives CDR1 SNHLY, CDR2 FYNNEI. The CDR3 consists of 17 residues.

V is TRBV7-2 and J is TRBJ2-1; D gene uncertain. Trimming cost V 5 bases and J 7 bases, with 15 bases left between them. This CDR3 has 14 amino acids. Germline CDR1 reads SGHTA; CDR2 reads FQGNSA. The CDR3 sequence: CASSPYPSENEQFF. The DNA of the CDR3 is TGTGCCAGCAGCCCCTACCCTTCGGAGAATGAGCAGTTCTTC.

This clonotype showed up just once. The chain uses TRBV4-1 and TRBJ1-1; D unresolved. Germline V CDR1 and CDR2: MGHRA, YSYEKL. V gave up 0 bases and J gave up 1 base, with 12 bases separating them. This CDR3 contains 16 residues. Here the CDR3 reads CASSQEQTQTNTEAFF. CDR3 nucleotide sequence: TGCGCCAGCAGCCAAGAACAGACTCAAACGAACACTGAAGCTTTCTTT.

The V call is TRBV4-3, the J call TRBJ2-1; TRBD2 matches at 10 bases. The V gene end was trimmed by 3 bases and the J gene end by 2 bases; junction bases not matched to a gene: 4. The CDR3 extends over 16 amino acids. CDR1 LGHNA and CDR2 YSLEER come from the germline V gene. The CDR3 nucleotides are TGCGCCAGCAGCCAGGACGGACTAGCGGCCTACAATGAGCAGTTCTTC. Translating gives CASSQDGLAAYNEQFF.

The chain couples TRBV6-2 or TRBV6-3 to TRBJ1-1; D uncertain. CDR3 size: 12 residues. Trimming took 2 bases from V and 11 from J, leaving 12 bases between them. From germline, CDR1 is MNHEY and CDR2 SVGEGT. The CDR3 region is CASSYLDMRAFF. The CDR3 DNA reads as TGTGCCAGCAGTTACCTCGACATGCGGGCTTTCTTT.

This clonotype was counted only a few times. The chain is built from TRBV7-2 and TRBJ2-7, with 7 nucleotides matching TRBD1. The CDR3 loop spans 14 amino acids. J lost 2 bases, V lost 3 bases, and 4 bases had no gene match. CDR1 is SGHTA and CDR2 is FQGNSA in the germline V gene. CDR3 sequence reads: CASSFSGTAYEQYF. The CDR3 coding sequence is TGTGCCAGCAGCTTCTCCGGGACAGCCTACGAGCAGTACTTC.

V is TRBV29-1 and J is TRBJ1-2; no reliable D call. The CDR3 length is 11 residues. V was shortened by 5 bases and J by 5 bases, with 9 bases between the two germline ends. Germline V gene data show CDR1 as SQVTM and CDR2 as ANQGSEA. CDR3 nucleotide sequence: TGCAGCGTTTTCGCCATATATGGCTACACCTTC. Residues: CSVFAIYGYTF.